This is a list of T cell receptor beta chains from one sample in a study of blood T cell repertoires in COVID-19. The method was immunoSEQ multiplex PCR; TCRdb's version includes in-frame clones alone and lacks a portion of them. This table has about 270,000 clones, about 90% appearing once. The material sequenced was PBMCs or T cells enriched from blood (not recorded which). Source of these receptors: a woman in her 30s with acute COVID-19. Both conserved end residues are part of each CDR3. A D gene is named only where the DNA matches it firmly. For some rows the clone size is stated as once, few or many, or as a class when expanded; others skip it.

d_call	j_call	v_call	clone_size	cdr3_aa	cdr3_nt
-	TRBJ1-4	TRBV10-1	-	CASSDGATNEKLFF	TGCGCCAGCAGTGATGGAGCAACTAATGAAAAACTGTTTTTT
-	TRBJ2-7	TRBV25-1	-	CASGRGASYEQYF	TGTGCCAGTGGTCGGGGGGCTTCCTACGAGCAGTACTTC
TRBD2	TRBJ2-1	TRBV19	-	CASSVLAGSSYNEQFF	TGTGCCAGTAGTGTGCTAGCGGGGAGCTCCTACAATGAGCAGTTCTTC
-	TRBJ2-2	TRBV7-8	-	CASSLEGTGELFF	TGTGCCAGCAGCTTAGAGGGGACCGGGGAGCTGTTTTTT
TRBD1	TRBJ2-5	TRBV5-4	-	CASSSSGTGKETQYF	TGTGCCAGCAGCAGCTCCGGGACAGGGAAAGAGACCCAGTACTTC
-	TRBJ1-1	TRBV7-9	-	CASSPWDWNTEAFF	TGTGCCAGCAGCCCCTGGGACTGGAACACTGAAGCTTTCTTT
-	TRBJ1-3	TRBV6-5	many	CASSYSGAFGNTIYF	TGTGCCAGCAGTTACAGCGGGGCCTTTGGAAACACCATATATTTT
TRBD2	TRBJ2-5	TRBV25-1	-	CASSESGTSGSQETQYF	TGTGCCAGCAGTGAATCCGGGACTAGCGGATCCCAAGAGACCCAGTACTTC
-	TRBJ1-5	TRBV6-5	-	CASRTVTGNQPQHF	TGTGCCAGCAGGACGGTGACAGGCAATCAGCCCCAGCATTTT
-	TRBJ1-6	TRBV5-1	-	CASSLAGVSYNSPLHF	TGCGCCAGCAGCTTGGCGGGGGTCTCCTATAATTCACCCCTCCACTTT
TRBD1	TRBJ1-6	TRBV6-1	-	CASSEDRDSPLHF	TGTGCCAGCAGTGAGGACAGGGATTCACCCCTCCACTTT
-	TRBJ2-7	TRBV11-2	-	CASSLVYEQYF	TGTGCCAGCAGCTTAGTATACGAGCAGTACTTC
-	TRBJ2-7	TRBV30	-	CAWSVPSLGDYEQYF	TGTGCCTGGAGTGTACCATCTTTGGGAGACTACGAGCAGTACTTC
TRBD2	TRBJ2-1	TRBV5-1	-	CASSPGTSGRFGGYNEQFF	TGCGCCAGCAGCCCCGGGACTAGCGGGAGGTTTGGCGGATACAATGAGCAGTTCTTC
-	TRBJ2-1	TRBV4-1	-	CASSQAGLVSYNEQFF	TGCGCCAGCAGCCAAGCCGGTCTAGTCTCCTACAATGAGCAGTTCTTC
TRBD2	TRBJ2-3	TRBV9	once	CASSVGASGVQDTQYF	TGTGCCAGCAGCGTAGGGGCTAGCGGGGTGCAGGATACGCAGTATTTT
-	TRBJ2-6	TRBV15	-	CATSRERGLGANVLTF	TGTGCCACCAGCAGAGAACGGGGTCTGGGGGCCAACGTCCTGACTTTC
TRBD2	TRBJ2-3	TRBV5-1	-	CASSSKATSGSLADTQYF	TGCGCCAGCAGCTCTAAAGCTACTAGCGGGAGTTTGGCAGATACGCAGTATTTT
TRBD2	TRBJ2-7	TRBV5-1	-	CASSLGTSETEEQYF	TGCGCCAGCAGCCTGGGGACTAGCGAGACGGAAGAGCAGTACTTC
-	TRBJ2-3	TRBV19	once	CASSPSVGARGDTQYF	TGTGCCAGTAGTCCTTCCGTAGGGGCACGAGGAGATACGCAGTATTTT
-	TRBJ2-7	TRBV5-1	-	CASSSSYISYEQYF	TGCGCCAGCAGCTCGTCTTATATCTCCTACGAGCAGTACTTC
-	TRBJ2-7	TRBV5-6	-	CASSLSRGAYEQYF	TGTGCCAGCAGCTTGAGCCGGGGAGCCTACGAGCAGTACTTC
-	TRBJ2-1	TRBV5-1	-	CASSLEAPGINEQFF	TGCGCCAGCAGCTTGGAGGCCCCGGGGATCAATGAGCAGTTCTTC
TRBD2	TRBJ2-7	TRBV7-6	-	CASRPKSLSGDEQYF	TGTGCCAGCAGACCAAAGTCCCTCAGCGGGGACGAGCAGTACTTC
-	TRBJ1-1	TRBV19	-	CASSIAPGEAFF	TGTGCCAGTAGTATCGCTCCCGGTGAAGCTTTCTTT
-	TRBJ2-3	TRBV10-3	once	CATISPTDTQYF	TGTGCCACTATAAGTCCGACAGATACGCAGTATTTT
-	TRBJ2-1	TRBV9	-	CASSQDQGSSYNEQFF	TGTGCCAGCAGCCAAGACCAGGGGAGCTCCTACAATGAGCAGTTCTTC
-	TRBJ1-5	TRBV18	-	CASSPLKGGQPQHF	TGTGCCAGCTCACCACTCAAGGGAGGTCAGCCCCAGCATTTT
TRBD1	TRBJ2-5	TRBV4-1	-	CASSQDGQGQETQYF	TGCGCCAGCAGCCAAGATGGACAGGGGCAAGAGACCCAGTACTTC
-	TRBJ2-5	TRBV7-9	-	CASSIGGPQETQYF	TGTGCCAGCAGCATAGGCGGCCCTCAAGAGACCCAGTACTTC
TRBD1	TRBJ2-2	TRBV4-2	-	CASSQEYSGQRELFF	TGTGCCAGCAGCCAAGAATATTCGGGACAGAGGGAGCTGTTTTTT
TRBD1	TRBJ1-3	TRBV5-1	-	CASSRTGRGSGNTIYF	TGCGCCAGCAGCCGGACAGGGAGGGGGTCGGGAAACACCATATATTTT
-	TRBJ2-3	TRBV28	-	CASRGGTDTQYF	TGTGCCAGTCGTGGCGGGACAGATACGCAGTATTTT
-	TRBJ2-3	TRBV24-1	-	CATSERATDTQYF	TGTGCCACCAGTGAGCGGGCGACAGATACGCAGTATTTT
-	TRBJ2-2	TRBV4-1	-	CASSQDVLFEGNTGELFF	TGCGCCAGCAGCCAAGATGTCCTATTCGAGGGCAACACCGGGGAGCTGTTTTTT
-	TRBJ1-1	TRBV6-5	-	CASSYSGGTEAFF	TGTGCCAGCAGTTACTCTGGGGGGACTGAAGCTTTCTTT
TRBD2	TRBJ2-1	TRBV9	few	CASSATSGGDYDEQFF	TGTGCCAGCAGCGCGACTAGCGGGGGGGATTATGATGAGCAGTTCTTC